This TCR beta chain appears in the sequencing data of a study of shared clonotypes between healthy human individuals. The study, taken as a whole, reports: Genetic and exposure-history diversity was limited by the few donors.

About this clone: Its target is unknown.

V lost 6 bases and J lost 4, with 13 bases in between. CDR1 is MNHEY and CDR2 is SVGAGI in the germline V gene. The length of the CDR3 is 14 residues. The repertoire was sequenced with immunoSEQ multiplex PCR; TCRdb's copy has only in-frame clones and lacks some. The data show around 88,000 clones, almost 70% seen once. Material: memory CD8+ T cells sorted from blood. The sample's subset: CD45RO+ cells pooled with CCR7-negative TemRA cells. The sequence derives from a man in his thirties or forties in good health. V is TRBV6-5 and J is TRBJ1-5, with D uncertain. The CDR3 DNA sequence: TGTGCCAGCAGACTGGCAGCTGCAAATCAGCCCCAGCATTTT. It specifies CASRLAAANQPQHF.